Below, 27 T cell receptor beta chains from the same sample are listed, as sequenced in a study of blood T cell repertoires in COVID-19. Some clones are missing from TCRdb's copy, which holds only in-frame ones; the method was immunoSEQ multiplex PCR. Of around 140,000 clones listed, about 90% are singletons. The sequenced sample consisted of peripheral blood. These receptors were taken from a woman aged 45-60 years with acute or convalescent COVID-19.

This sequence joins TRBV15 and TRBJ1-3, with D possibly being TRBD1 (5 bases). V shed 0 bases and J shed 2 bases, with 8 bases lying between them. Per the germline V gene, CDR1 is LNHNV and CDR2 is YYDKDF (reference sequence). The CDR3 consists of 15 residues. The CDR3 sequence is CATSREGAPGNTIYF. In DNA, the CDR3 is TGTGCCACCAGCAGAGAAGGGGCGCCTGGAAACACCATATATTTT. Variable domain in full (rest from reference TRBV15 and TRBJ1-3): DAMVIQNPRYQVTQFGKPVTLSCSQTLNHNVMYWYQQKSSQAPKLLFHYYDKDFNNEADTPDNFQSRRPNTSFCFLDIRSPGLGDTAMYLCATSREGAPGNTIYFGEGSWLTVV.

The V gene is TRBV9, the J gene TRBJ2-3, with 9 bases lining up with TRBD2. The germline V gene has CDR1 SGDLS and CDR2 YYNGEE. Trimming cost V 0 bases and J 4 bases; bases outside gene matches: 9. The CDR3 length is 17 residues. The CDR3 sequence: CASSVVGSGGRADTQYF. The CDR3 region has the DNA TGTGCCAGCAGCGTAGTCGGTTCGGGCGGGAGGGCAGATACGCAGTATTTT.

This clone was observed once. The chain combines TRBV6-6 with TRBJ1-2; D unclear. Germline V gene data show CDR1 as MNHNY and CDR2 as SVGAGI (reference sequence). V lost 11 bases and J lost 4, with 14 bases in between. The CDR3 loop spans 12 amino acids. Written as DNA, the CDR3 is TGTGCCTCCCTGTCGTCGAGCTATGGCTACACCTTC. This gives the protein CASLSSSYGYTF.

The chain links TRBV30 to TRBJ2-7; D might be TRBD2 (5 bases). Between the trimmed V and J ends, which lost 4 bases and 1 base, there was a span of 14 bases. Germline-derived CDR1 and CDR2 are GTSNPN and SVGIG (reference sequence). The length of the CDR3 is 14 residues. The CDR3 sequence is CAWKSNWESYEQYF. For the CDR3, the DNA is TGTGCCTGGAAAAGCAACTGGGAGTCCTACGAGCAGTACTTC.

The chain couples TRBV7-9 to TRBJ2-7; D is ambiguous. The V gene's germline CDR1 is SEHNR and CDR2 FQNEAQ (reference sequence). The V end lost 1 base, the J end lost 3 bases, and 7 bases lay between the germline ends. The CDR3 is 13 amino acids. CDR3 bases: TGTGCCAGCAGCTTAGTGAGGAACTACGAGCAGTACTTC. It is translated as CASSLVRNYEQYF.

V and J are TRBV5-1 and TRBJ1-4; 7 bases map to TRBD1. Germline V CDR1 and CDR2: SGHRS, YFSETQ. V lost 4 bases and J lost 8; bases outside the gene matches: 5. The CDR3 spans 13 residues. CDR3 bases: TGCGCCAGCAGCGCGGGACAGAAAGAAAAACTGTTTTTT. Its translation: CASSAGQKEKLFF.

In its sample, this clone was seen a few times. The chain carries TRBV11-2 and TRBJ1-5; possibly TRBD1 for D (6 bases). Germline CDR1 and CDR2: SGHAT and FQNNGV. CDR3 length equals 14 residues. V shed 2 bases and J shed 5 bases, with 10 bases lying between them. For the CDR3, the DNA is TGTGCCAGCAGCTTATTTGGGACACATCAGCCCCAGCATTTT. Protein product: CASSLFGTHQPQHF. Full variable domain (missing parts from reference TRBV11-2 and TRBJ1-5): EAGVAQSPRYKIIEKRQSVAFWCNPISGHATLYWYQQILGQGPKLLIQFQNNGVVDDSQLPKDRFSAERLKGVDSTLKIQPAKLEDSAVYLCASSLFGTHQPQHFGDGTRLSIL.

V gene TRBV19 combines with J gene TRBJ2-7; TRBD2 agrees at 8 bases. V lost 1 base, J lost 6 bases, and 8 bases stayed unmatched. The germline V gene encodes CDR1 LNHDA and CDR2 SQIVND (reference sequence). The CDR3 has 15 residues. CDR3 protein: CASSIGGTRLPEQYF. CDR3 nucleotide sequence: TGTGCCAGTAGTATAGGGGGGACTAGACTCCCCGAGCAGTACTTC.

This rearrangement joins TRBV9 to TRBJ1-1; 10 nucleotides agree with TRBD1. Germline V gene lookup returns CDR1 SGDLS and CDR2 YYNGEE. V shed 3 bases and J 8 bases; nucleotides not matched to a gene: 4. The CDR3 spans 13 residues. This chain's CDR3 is CASSATTGGEAFF. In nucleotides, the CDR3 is TGTGCCAGCAGCGCAACGACAGGGGGCGAAGCTTTCTTT.

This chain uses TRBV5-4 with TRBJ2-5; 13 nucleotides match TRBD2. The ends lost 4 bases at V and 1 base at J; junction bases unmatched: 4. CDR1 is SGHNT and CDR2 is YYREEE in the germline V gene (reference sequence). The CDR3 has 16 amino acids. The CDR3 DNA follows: TGTGCCAGCAGCACCGGGACTAGCGGGGTCCAAGAGACCCAGTACTTC. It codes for CASSTGTSGVQETQYF. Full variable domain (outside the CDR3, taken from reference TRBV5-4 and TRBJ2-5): ETGVTQSPTHLIKTRGQQVTLRCSSQSGHNTVSWYQQALGQGPQFIFQYYREEENGRGNFPPRFSGLQFPNYSSELNVNALELDDSALYLCASSTGTSGVQETQYFGPGTRLLVL.

The CDR3 coding sequence is TGTGCCAGCAATGACCGTCCGATCCGGGACACCAACCTACCTAACTATGGCTACACCTTC. Protein product: CASNDRPIRDTNLPNYGYTF. This chain uses TRBV6-1 with TRBJ1-2; perhaps TRBD1 as D (6 bases). There are 20 residues in the CDR3. Trimming removed 7 bases from V and 0 bases from J, with 30 bases in between. Germline V gives CDR1 MNHNS, CDR2 SASEGT.

For the CDR3, the DNA is TGTGCCAGCAGCTTAGGCGGGGGGGTTCAAGAGACCCAGTACTTC. Encoded protein: CASSLGGGVQETQYF. V gene TRBV7-9 combines with J gene TRBJ2-5; 9 nucleotides line up with TRBD2. Germline lookup yields CDR1 SEHNR and CDR2 FQNEAQ (reference sequence). V was pared by 1 base and J by 2 bases, with 2 bases of the junction left unmatched. This CDR3 contains 15 residues.

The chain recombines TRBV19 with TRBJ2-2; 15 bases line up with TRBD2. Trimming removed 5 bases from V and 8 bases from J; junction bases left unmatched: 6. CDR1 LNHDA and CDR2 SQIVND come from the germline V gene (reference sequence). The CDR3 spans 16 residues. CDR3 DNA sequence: TGTGCCAGTAGTGGGGGACTAGCGGGAGGAGAAGGGGAGCTGTTTTTT. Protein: CASSGGLAGGEGELFF. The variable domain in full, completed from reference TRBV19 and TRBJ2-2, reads DGGITQSPKYLFRKEGQNVTLSCEQNLNHDAMYWYRQDPGQGLRLIYYSQIVNDFQKGDIAEGYSVSREKKESFPLTVTSAQKNPTAFYLCASSGGLAGGEGELFFGEGSRLTVL.

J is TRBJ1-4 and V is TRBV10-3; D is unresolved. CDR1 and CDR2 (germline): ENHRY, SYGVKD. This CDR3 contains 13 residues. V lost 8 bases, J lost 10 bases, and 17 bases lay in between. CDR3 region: CAISGEENGKLFF. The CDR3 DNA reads TGTGCCATCTCTGGGGAGGAGAACGGAAAACTGTTTTTT.

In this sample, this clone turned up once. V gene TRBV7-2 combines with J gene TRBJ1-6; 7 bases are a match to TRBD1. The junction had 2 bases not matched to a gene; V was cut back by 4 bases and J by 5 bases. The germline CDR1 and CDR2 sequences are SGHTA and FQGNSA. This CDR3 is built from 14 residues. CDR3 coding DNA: TGTGCCAGCAGCTACGACAGGGATAATTCACCCCTCCACTTT. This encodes CASSYDRDNSPLHF.

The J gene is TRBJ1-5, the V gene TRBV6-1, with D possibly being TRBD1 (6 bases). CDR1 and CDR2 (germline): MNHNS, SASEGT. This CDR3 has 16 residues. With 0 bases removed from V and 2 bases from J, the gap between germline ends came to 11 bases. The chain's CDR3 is CASSEAPGAGNQPQHF. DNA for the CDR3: TGTGCCAGCAGTGAAGCCCCAGGGGCTGGCAATCAGCCCCAGCATTTT.

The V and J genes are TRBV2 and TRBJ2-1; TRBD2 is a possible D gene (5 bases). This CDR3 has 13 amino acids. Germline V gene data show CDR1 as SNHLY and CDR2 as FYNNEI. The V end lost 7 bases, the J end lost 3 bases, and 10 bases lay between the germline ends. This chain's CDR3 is CASTGINYNEQFF. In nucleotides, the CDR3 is TGTGCCAGCACCGGGATCAACTACAATGAGCAGTTCTTC.

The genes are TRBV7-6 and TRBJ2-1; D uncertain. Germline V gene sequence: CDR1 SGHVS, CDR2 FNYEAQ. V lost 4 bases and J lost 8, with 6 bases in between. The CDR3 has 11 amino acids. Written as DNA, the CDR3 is TGTGCCAGCAGCTCAGATGATGAGCAGTTCTTC. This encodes CASSSDDEQFF.

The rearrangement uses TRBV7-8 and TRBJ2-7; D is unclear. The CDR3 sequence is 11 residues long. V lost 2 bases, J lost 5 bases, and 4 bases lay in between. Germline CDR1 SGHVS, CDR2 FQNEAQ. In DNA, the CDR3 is TGTGCCAGCAGCTTACAGAACGAGCAGTACTTC. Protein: CASSLQNEQYF.

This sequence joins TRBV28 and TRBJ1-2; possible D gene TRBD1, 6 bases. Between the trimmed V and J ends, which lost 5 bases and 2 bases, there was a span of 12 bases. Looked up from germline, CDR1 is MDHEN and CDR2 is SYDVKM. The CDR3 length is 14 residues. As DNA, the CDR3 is TGTGCCAGCAGTCACGGACAGACCAACTATGGCTACACCTTC. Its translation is CASSHGQTNYGYTF.

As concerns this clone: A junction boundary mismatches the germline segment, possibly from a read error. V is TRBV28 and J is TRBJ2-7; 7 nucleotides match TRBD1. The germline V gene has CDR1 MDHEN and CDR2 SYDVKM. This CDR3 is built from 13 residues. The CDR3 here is CASSLEQGIVRDF. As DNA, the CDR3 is TGTGCCAGCAGTTTAGAACAGGGGATTGTACGGGACTTC.

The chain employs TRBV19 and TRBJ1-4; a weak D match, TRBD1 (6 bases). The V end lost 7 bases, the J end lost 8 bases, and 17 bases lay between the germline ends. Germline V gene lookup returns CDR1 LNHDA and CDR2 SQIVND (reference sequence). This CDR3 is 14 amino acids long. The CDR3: CASTKQGVAEKLFF. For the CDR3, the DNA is TGTGCCAGTACCAAACAGGGCGTCGCGGAAAAACTGTTTTTT.

The CDR3 loop reads CASSPLAGAFEGELFF. Here the CDR3 DNA reads TGCGCCAGCAGCCCATTAGCGGGGGCCTTCGAGGGGGAGCTGTTTTTT. V and J are TRBV5-1 and TRBJ2-2, with TRBD2 identical over 9 bases. Germline V gives CDR1 SGHRS, CDR2 YFSETQ. The CDR3 sequence is 16 residues long. The junction had 12 bases not matched to a gene; V was cut back by 4 bases and J by 8 bases.

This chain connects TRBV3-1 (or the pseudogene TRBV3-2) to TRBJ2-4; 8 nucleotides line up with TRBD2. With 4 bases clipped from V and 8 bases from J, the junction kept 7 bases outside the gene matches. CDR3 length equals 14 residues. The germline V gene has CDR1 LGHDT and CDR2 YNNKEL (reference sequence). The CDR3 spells CASSLRGGSDIQYF. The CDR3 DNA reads TGTGCCAGCAGCCTACGGGGGGGGTCGGACATTCAGTACTTC.

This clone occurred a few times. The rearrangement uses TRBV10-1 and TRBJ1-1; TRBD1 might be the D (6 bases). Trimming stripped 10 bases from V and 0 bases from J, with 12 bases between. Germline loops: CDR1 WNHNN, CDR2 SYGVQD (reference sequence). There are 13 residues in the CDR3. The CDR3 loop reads CATRQELNTEAFF. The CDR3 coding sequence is TGCGCCACTAGACAGGAGTTGAACACTGAAGCTTTCTTT.

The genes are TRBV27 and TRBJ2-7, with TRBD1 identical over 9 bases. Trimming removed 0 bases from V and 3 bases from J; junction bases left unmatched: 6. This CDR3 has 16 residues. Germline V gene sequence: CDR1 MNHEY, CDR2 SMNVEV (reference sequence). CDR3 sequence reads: CASSLSGTGTSYEQYF. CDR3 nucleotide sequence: TGTGCCAGCAGTTTATCCGGGACAGGGACCAGCTACGAGCAGTACTTC.

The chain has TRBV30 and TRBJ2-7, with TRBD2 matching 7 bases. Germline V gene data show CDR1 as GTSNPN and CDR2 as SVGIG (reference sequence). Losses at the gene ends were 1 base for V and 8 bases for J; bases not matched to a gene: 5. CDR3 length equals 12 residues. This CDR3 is CAWSGTGGKQYF. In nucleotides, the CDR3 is TGTGCCTGGAGTGGGACGGGGGGAAAGCAGTACTTC. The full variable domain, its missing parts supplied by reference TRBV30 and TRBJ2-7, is SQTIHQWPATLVQPVGSPLSLECTVEGTSNPNLYWYRQAAGRGLQLLFYSVGIGQISSEVPQNLSASRPQDRQFILSSKKLLLSDSGFYLCAWSGTGGKQYFGPGTRLTVT.